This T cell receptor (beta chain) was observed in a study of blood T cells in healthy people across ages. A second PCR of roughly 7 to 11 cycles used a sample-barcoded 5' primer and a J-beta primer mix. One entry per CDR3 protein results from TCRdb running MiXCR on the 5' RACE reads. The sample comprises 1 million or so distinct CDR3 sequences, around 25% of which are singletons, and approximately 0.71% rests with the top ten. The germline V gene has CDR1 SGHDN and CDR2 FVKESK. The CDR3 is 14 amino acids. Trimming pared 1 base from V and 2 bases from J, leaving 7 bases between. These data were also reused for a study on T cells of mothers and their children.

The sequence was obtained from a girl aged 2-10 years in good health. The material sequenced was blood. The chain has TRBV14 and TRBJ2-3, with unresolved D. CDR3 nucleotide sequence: TGTGCCAGCAGCCAAGTCGGCTTCACAGATACGCAGTATTTT. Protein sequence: CASSQVGFTDTQYF. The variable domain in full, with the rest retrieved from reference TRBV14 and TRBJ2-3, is EAGVTQFPSHSVIEKGQTVTLRCDPISGHDNLYWYRRVMGKEIKFLLHFVKESKQDESGMPNNRFLAERTGGTYSTLKVQPAELEDSGVYFCASSQVGFTDTQYFGPGTRLTVL.